Following are 16 T cell receptor beta chains from one sample sequenced in a study of blood T cell repertoires in COVID-19. TCRdb keeps only in-frame clones here, not all; method: immunoSEQ multiplex PCR. The profile shows approximately 220,000 clones, 85% to 90% of them singletons. Sequencing was done on a sample of PBMCs or T cells enriched from blood (not recorded which). These receptor sequences come from a woman aged 25 to 39 with acute COVID-19.

This rearrangement joins TRBV7-3 to TRBJ2-2; 7 positions match TRBD2. The CDR3 runs to 14 residues. V was pared by 4 bases and J by 7 bases, with 6 bases of the junction left unmatched. Germline assignment: CDR1 SGHTA and CDR2 FQGTGA. The CDR3 sequence is CASSYSGGGGELFF. The CDR3 DNA is TGTGCCAGCAGCTACTCGGGGGGAGGCGGGGAGCTGTTTTTT.

The rearrangement uses TRBV9 and TRBJ1-5; possibly TRBD1 for D (6 bases). Trimming cost V 4 bases and J 5 bases, with 10 bases left between them. Germline V gene sequence: CDR1 SGDLS, CDR2 YYNGEE. The CDR3 consists of 13 residues. The CDR3 nucleotides are TGTGCCAGCAGCCGGACAGACGATCAGCCCCAGCATTTT. This sequence encodes CASSRTDDQPQHF.

This chain links TRBV28 with TRBJ2-1; D remains ambiguous. Germline lookup yields CDR1 MDHEN and CDR2 SYDVKM. V was pared by 7 bases and J by 8 bases, with 15 bases between. The CDR3 has 13 amino acids. CDR3 region: CASKKRPSHEQFF. CDR3 in DNA: TGTGCCAGCAAGAAGAGGCCTAGTCATGAGCAGTTCTTC. The full variable domain, with the rest looked up from reference TRBV28 and TRBJ2-1, is DVKVTQSSRYLVKRTGEKVFLECVQDMDHENMFWYRQDPGLGLRLIYFSYDVKMKEKGDIPEGYSVSREKKERFSLILESASTNQTSMYLCASKKRPSHEQFFGPGTRLTVL.

Here the CDR3 reads CASSSGSGETSTDTQYF. For the CDR3, the DNA is TGTGCCAGCAGCAGCGGTAGCGGGGAGACTAGCACAGATACGCAGTATTTT. The V call is TRBV21-1, the J call TRBJ2-3; the D call of TRBD2 is as the table states it, not checked on the DNA. TRBV21-1 has pseudogene status. The CDR3 consists of 17 residues.

This chain connects TRBV1 to TRBJ2-4; TRBD2 reflects the table's D call only, with no check against the DNA. TRBV1 is reported as a pseudogene. The CDR3 contains 14 residues. The CDR3 coding sequence is TGCACCAGCAGCCAACGGGGGGCCTGGAACATTCAGTACTTC. Encoded protein: CTSSQRGAWNIQYF.

The chain couples TRBV29-1 to TRBJ2-7, with 10 nucleotides matching TRBD1. V trimming: 3 bases; J trimming: 2 bases; junction bases outside the gene matches: 7. The CDR3 length is 15 residues. Germline lookup yields CDR1 SQVTM and CDR2 ANQGSEA. For the CDR3, the DNA is TGCAGCGTTGACAGGGGACAGGGGACAACCTACGAGCAGTACTTC. It encodes CSVDRGQGTTYEQYF.

The chain employs TRBV18 and TRBJ2-7; 8 bases align to TRBD2. The CDR3 is 17 residues long. Germline V gene lookup returns CDR1 KGHSH and CDR2 LQKENI. V was clipped by 0 bases and J by 0 bases; unmatched bases: 7. CDR3 sequence reads: CASSPPGAGGNSYEQYF. CDR3 nucleotide sequence: TGTGCCAGCTCACCACCTGGGGCGGGGGGAAACTCCTACGAGCAGTACTTC.

This chain connects TRBV19 to TRBJ2-3; no definite D call. Germline V lookup: CDR1 LNHDA, CDR2 SQIVND (reference sequence). V shed 5 bases and J shed 4 bases, with 19 bases lying between them. There are 16 residues in the CDR3. CDR3 amino acids: CASSPLTQLQADTQYF. Written as DNA, the CDR3 is TGTGCCAGTAGTCCCTTGACTCAACTACAAGCAGATACGCAGTATTTT. The variable domain in full, completed from reference TRBV19 and TRBJ2-3, reads DGGITQSPKYLFRKEGQNVTLSCEQNLNHDAMYWYRQDPGQGLRLIYYSQIVNDFQKGDIAEGYSVSREKKESFPLTVTSAQKNPTAFYLCASSPLTQLQADTQYFGPGTRLTVL.

The rearrangement uses TRBV11-3 and TRBJ2-7; TRBD1 matches at 10 bases. The J segment lost 0 bases and the V segment lost 2 bases, leaving 4 bases of the junction unmatched. The CDR3 sequence is 16 residues long. Per the germline V gene, CDR1 is SGHNT and CDR2 is YENEEA. CDR3: CASSLSGQGYSYEQYF. The DNA of the CDR3 is TGTGCCAGCAGCTTATCGGGACAGGGGTACTCCTACGAGCAGTACTTC.

The chain has TRBV7-3 and TRBJ2-1, with 11 bases lining up with TRBD2. Germline V lookup: CDR1 SGHTA, CDR2 FQGTGA. The length of the CDR3 is 16 residues. V lost 5 bases and J lost 8; bases outside the gene matches: 11. The CDR3 is CASSPALAGGYDEQFF. Written as DNA, the CDR3 is TGTGCCAGCAGCCCCGCTTTAGCGGGGGGGTACGATGAGCAGTTCTTC.

The chain has TRBV2 and TRBJ2-3; D possibly corresponds to TRBD1 (6 bases). The CDR3 spans 16 residues. CDR1 SNHLY and CDR2 FYNNEI come from the germline V gene. The germline V and J ends were trimmed by 5 bases and 0 bases, with 15 bases remaining between them. CDR3 residues: CASSNGQTTSTDTQYF. DNA for the CDR3: TGTGCCAGCAGTAATGGACAGACAACTAGCACAGATACGCAGTATTTT.

This clone has a count of ten or more. Additional DNA sequences in this sample encode the identical CDR3. The chain has TRBV5-8 and TRBJ1-4; D ambiguous. In germline, CDR1 is SGHTS, CDR2 YDEGEE. Trimming stripped 1 base from V and 2 bases from J, with 12 bases between. This CDR3 contains 16 residues. The CDR3 here is CASSLSGAATNEKLFF. In nucleotides, the CDR3 is TGTGCCAGCAGCTTGTCCGGTGCGGCTACTAATGAAAAACTGTTTTTT.

Here the CDR3 reads CASSFRGNTGELFF. The CDR3 DNA reads TGTGCCAGCAGCTTTAGGGGTAACACCGGGGAGCTGTTTTTT. The chain recombines TRBV3-1 (or the pseudogene TRBV3-2) with TRBJ2-2; a possible D gene is TRBD1 (5 bases). V was trimmed by 5 bases and J by 2 bases, leaving 9 bases between them. CDR1 and CDR2 from the germline V gene are LGHDT and YNNKEL (reference sequence). The CDR3 totals 14 residues.

This clone came up once. V is TRBV28 and J is TRBJ1-6; tentatively, D is TRBD1 (6 bases). From germline, CDR1 is MDHEN and CDR2 SYDVKM. This CDR3 spans 16 amino acids. V lost 2 bases, J lost 5 bases, and 13 bases lay in between. CDR3 sequence reads: CASSLEQGLDNSPLHF. The CDR3 DNA is TGTGCCAGCAGTTTAGAACAGGGTTTGGATAATTCACCCCTCCACTTT.

The rearrangement joins TRBV28 to TRBJ1-2, with D tentatively TRBD1 (5 bases). Trimming stripped 5 bases from V and 4 bases from J, with 20 bases between. The CDR3 has 16 amino acids. Germline loops: CDR1 MDHEN, CDR2 SYDVKM. CDR3 protein: CASSPLTGMGGYGYTF. CDR3 bases: TGTGCCAGCAGTCCCCTGACGGGGATGGGGGGCTATGGCTACACCTTC.

The chain recombines TRBV6-5 with TRBJ2-7, with 8 bases matching TRBD1. The CDR3 spans 14 residues. CDR1 and CDR2 from the germline V gene are MNHEY and SVGAGI. V trimming: 4 bases; J trimming: 4 bases; junction bases outside the gene matches: 6. The CDR3 DNA follows: TGTGCCAGCAGTTCCTGGACAGGGAATTACGAGCAGTACTTC. The encoded protein is CASSSWTGNYEQYF.